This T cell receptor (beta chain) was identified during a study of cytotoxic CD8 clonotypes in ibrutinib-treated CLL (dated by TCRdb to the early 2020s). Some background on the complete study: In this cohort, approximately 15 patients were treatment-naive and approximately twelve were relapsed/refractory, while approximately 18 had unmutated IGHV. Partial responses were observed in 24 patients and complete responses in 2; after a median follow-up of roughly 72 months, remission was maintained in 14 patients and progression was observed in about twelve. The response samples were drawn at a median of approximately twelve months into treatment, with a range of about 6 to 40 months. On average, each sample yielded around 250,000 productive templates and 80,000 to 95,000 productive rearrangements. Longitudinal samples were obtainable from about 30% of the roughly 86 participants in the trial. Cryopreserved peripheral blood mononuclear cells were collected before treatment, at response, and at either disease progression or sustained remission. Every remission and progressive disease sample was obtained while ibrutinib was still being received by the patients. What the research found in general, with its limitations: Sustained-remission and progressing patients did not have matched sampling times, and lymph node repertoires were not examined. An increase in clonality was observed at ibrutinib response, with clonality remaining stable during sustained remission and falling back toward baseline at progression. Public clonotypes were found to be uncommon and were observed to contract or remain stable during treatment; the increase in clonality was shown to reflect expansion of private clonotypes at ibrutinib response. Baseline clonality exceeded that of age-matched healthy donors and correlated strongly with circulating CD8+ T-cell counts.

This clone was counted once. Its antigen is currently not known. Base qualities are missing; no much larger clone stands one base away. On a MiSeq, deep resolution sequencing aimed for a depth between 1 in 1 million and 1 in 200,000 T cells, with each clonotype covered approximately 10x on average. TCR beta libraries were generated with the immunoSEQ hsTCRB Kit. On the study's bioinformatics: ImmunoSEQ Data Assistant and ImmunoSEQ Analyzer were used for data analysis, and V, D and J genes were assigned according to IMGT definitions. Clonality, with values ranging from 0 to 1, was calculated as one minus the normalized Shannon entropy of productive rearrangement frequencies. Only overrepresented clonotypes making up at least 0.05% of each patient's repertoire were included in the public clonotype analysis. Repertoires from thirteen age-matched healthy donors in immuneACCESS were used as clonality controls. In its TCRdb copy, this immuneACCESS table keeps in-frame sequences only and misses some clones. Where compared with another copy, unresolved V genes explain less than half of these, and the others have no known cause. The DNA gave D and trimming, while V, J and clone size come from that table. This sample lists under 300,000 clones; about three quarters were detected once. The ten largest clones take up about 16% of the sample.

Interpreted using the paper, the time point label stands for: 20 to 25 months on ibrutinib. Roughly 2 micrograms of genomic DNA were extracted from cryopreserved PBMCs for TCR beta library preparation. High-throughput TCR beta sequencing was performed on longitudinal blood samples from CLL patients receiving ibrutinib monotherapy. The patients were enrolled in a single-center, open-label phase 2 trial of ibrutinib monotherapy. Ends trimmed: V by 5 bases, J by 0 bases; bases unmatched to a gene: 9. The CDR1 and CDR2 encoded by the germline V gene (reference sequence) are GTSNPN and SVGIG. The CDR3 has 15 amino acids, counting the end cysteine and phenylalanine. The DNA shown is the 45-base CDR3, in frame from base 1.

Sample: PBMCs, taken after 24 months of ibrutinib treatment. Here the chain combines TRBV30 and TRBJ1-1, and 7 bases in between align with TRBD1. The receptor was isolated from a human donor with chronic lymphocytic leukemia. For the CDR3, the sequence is CAWARDSFMNTEAFF. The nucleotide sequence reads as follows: TGTGCCTGGGCCCGGGACAGCTTCATGAACACTGAAGCTTTCTTT.